The clone carrying this T cell receptor (beta chain) was observed a few times. Amplification targeted TCR beta CDR3 regions from RNA transcripts. HTBI primers drove first-round RT-PCR of the TCR CDR3. Using its own MiXCR run on the multiplex PCR reads, TCRdb lists one record per CDR3 protein. The profile shows 300,000 to 450,000 distinct CDR3 sequences, about 14% of them singletons. The source of the sample is a study of T cells in Graves' hyperthyroidism and ophthalmopathy. Study details: Peripheral blood was collected at initial diagnosis, before any treatment.

The patients, who ranged from 18 to 65 in age, presented with newly diagnosed hyperthyroidism lasting under 2 months. The ends were cut back, 5 bases at V and 2 bases at J, with 7 bases in the middle. Germline loops: CDR1 WSHSY, CDR2 SAAADI. This CDR3 is built from 13 residues. The sequencing sample was made of blood. The receptor comes from a man in his thirties or forties with Graves' hyperthyroidism that later progressed to Graves' ophthalmopathy. The gene calls are TRBV10-2 and TRBJ2-1, with D hard to call. The CDR3 loop is CASSQIAYNEQFF. The CDR3 DNA follows: TGCGCCAGCAGTCAGATTGCCTACAATGAGCAGTTCTTC.